This paragraph covers one T cell receptor (beta chain) sequence. These data are taken from a study of blood T cells in healthy people across ages. Using a J-beta primer mix together with a sample-barcoded 5' primer, a second PCR was run for about 6 to 11 cycles. MiXCR, run by TCRdb on the 5' RACE reads, gives a single entry per CDR3 protein. The sample has roughly 900,000 distinct CDR3 sequences, 29% seen once; the top ten hold 17%. The germline gives CDR1 MNHEY, CDR2 SVGAGI. The CDR3 runs to 14 residues. Trimming took off 2 bases at V and 8 bases at J, with 12 bases between the two ends. The rearrangement links TRBV6-5 to TRBJ1-4, with D possibly matching TRBD1 (5 bases). The TCR comes from a woman older than 75 in good health. Sequences were obtained from blood. CDR3 residues: CASSYLGADEKLFF. In DNA, the CDR3 is TGTGCCAGCAGTTACCTCGGGGCCGACGAAAAACTGTTTTTT.